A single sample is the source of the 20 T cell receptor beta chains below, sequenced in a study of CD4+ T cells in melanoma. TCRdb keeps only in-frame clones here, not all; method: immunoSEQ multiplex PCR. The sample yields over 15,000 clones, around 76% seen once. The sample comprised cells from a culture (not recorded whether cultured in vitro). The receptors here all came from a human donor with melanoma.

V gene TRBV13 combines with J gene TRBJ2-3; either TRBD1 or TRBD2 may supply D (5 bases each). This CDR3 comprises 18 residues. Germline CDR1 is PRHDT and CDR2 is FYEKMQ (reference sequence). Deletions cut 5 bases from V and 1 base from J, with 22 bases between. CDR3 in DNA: TGTGCCAGCAGCACCCGATCCGGGGCTTCAAAGGGCACAGATACGCAGTATTTT. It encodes CASSTRSGASKGTDTQYF.

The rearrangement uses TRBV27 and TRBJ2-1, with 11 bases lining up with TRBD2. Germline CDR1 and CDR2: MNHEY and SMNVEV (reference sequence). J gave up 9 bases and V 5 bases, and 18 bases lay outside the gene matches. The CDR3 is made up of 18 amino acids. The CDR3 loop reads CASSPSGGLAGSTGEQFF. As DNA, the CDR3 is TGTGCCAGCAGTCCTAGCGGGGGGCTAGCCGGTTCGACAGGTGAGCAGTTCTTC.

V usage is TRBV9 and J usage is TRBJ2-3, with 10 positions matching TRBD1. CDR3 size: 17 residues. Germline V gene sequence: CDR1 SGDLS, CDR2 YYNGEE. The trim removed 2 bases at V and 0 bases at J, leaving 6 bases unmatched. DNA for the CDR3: TGTGCCAGCAGCGTCCGACAGGGGGCTTCGAGCACAGATACGCAGTATTTT. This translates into CASSVRQGASSTDTQYF.

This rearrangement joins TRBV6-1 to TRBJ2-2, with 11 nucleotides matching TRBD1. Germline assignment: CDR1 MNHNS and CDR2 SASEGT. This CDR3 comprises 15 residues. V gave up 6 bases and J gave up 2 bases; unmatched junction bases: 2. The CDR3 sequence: CASRGTGGNTGELFF. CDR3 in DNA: TGTGCCAGCAGGGGGACAGGGGGAAACACCGGGGAGCTGTTTTTT.

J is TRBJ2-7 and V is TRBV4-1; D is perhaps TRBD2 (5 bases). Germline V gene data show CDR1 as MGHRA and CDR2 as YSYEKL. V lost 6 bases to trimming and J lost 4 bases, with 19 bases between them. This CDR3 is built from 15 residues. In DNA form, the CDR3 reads TGCGCCAGCAGTCCCCGGGGTTTGGGCGGGTACGAGCAGTACTTC. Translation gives CASSPRGLGGYEQYF.

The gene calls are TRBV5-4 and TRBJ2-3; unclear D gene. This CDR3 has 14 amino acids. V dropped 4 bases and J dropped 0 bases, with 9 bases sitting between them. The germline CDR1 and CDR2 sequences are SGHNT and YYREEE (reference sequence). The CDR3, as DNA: TGTGCCAGCAGCGCGGCCTCAAGCACAGATACGCAGTATTTT. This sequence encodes CASSAASSTDTQYF.

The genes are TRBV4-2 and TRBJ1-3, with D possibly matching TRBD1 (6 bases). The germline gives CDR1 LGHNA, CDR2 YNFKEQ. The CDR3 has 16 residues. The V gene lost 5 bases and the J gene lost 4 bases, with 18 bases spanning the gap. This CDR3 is CASSLAGGWSGNTIYF. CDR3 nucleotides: TGTGCCAGCAGCTTGGCCGGGGGCTGGTCCGGAAACACCATATATTTT.

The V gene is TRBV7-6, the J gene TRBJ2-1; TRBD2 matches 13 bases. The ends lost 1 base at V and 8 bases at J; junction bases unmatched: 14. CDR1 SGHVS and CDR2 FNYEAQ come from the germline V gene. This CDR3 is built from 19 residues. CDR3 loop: CASSLGPPGRLAGGDEQFF. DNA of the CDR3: TGTGCCAGCAGCTTAGGACCGCCCGGCAGACTAGCGGGGGGCGATGAGCAGTTCTTC.

The CDR3 region is CASSPEGRMNTEAFF. The CDR3 bases are TGTGCCAGCAGCCCCGAGGGGAGAATGAACACTGAAGCTTTCTTT. The chain recombines TRBV6-5 with TRBJ1-1; D perhaps matches TRBD1 (5 bases). V dropped 6 bases and J dropped 0 bases, with 14 bases sitting between them. This CDR3 spans 15 amino acids. Germline loops: CDR1 MNHEY, CDR2 SVGAGI.

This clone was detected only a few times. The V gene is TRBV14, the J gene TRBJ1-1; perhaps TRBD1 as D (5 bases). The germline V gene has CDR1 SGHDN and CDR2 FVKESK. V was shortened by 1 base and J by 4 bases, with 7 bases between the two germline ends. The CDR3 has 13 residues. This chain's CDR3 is CASSQGGSTEAFF. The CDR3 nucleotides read TGTGCCAGCAGCCAAGGGGGGAGCACTGAAGCTTTCTTT.

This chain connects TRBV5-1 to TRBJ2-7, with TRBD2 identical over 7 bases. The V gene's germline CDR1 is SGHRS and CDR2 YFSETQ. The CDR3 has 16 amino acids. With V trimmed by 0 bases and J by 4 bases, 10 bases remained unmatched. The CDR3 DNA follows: TGCGCCAGCAGCTTGGCACCAGCGGGGACCACTTACGAGCAGTACTTC. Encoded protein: CASSLAPAGTTYEQYF.

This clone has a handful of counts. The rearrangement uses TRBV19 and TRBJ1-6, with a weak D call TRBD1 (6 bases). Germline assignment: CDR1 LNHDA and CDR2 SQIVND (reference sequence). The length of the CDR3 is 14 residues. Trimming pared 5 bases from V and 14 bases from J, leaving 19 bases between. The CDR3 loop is CASSQGPFSRSLHF. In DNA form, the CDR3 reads TGTGCCAGTAGTCAGGGGCCGTTTTCTAGGTCCCTCCACTTT.

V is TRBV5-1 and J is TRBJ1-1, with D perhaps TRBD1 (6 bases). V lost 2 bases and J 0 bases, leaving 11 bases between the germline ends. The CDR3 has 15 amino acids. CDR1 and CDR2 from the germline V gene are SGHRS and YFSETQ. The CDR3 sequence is CASSFQDSMNTEAFF. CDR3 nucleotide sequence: TGCGCCAGCAGCTTCCAGGACAGCATGAACACTGAAGCTTTCTTT.

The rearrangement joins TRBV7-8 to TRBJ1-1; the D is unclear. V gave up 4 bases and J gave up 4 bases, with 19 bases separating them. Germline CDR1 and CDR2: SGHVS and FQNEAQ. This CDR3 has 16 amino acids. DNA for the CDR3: TGTGCCAGCAGCTCTACCCTTGCGGGCGGATCCACTGAAGCTTTCTTT. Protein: CASSSTLAGGSTEAFF. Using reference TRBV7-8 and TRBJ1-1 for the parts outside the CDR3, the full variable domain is GAGVSQSPRYKVAKRGQDVALRCDPISGHVSLFWYQQALGQGPEFLTYFQNEAQLDKSGLPSDRFFAERPEGSVSTLKIQRTQQEDSAVYLCASSSTLAGGSTEAFFGQGTRLTVV.

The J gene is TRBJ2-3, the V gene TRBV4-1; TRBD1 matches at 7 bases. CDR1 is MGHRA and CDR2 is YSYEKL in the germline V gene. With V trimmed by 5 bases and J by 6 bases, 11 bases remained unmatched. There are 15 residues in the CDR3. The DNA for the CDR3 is TGCGCCAGCAGCGAGACAGGGACCCTCGGGGATACGCAGTATTTT. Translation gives CASSETGTLGDTQYF.

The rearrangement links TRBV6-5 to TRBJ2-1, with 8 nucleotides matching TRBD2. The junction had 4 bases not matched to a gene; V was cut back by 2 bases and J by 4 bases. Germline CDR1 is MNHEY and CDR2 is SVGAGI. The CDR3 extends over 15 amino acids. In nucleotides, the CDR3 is TGTGCCAGCAGTTACAGTAGCGGGGTGTACAATGAGCAGTTCTTC. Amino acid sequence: CASSYSSGVYNEQFF.

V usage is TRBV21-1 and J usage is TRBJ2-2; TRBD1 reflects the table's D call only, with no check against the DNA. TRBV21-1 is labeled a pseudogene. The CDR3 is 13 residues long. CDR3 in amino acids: CATRQGNTGELFF. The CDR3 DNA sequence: TGTGCCACTCGACAGGGGAACACCGGGGAGCTGTTTTTT.

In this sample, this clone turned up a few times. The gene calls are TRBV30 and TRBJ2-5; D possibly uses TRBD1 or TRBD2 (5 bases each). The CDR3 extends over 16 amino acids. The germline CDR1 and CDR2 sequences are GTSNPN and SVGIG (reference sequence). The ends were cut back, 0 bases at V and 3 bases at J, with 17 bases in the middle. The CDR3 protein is CAWSVKSWGNEETQYF. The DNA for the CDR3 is TGTGCCTGGAGTGTAAAGAGTTGGGGGAACGAAGAGACCCAGTACTTC.

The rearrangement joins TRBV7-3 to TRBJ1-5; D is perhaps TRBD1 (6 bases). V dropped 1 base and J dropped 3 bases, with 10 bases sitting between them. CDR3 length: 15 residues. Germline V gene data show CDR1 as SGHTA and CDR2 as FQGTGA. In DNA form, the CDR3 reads TGTGCCAGCAGCTTAAATCGGACAGTCAATCAGCCCCAGCATTTT. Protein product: CASSLNRTVNQPQHF.

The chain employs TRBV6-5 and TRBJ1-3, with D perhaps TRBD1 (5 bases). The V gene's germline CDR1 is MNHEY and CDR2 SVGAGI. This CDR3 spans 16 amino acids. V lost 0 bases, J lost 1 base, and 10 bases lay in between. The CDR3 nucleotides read TGTGCCAGCAGTTACTCGAAGGACATTTCTGGAAACACCATATATTTT. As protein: CASSYSKDISGNTIYF.